This TCR beta chain was sequenced for a study of blood T cell repertoires in COVID-19. Measured with immunoSEQ multiplex PCR; TCRdb has only the in-frame clones, and not every one. The sample lists roughly 350,000 clones, less than 85% seen once, with 3% to 4.5% in the top ten. V was clipped by 0 bases and J by 4 bases, with 12 bases between them. This CDR3 is built from 15 residues. The germline CDR1 and CDR2 sequences are MNHEY and SMNVEV (reference sequence). This TCR was recovered from a woman between 18 and 29 years old with acute or convalescent COVID-19. Sequencing used peripheral blood. The V and J genes are TRBV27 and TRBJ1-2, with D possibly being TRBD1 (5 bases). The CDR3 reads CASSLSGRVIYGYTF. CDR3 bases: TGTGCCAGCAGTTTATCGGGCAGGGTAATCTATGGCTACACCTTC.